This TCR beta chain came from a study of blood T cell repertoires in COVID-19 (dated by TCRdb to about 2020). With respect to the entire study: Samples covering the acute and convalescent phases of COVID-19 were provided by collaborators in the United States, Italy and Spain. The material from the prospective study consisted of cDNA or gDNA derived from T cells, B-cell-depleted T cells, or PBMCs. Deeply sampled blood TCRbeta repertoires from subjects exposed to, actively infected with, or recovered from COVID-19 were included in the dataset. The sample metadata nearly always contained a de-identified subject ID, COVID-19 status, age in years and sex. The repertoires were made available in a free public database intended to serve as a resource for research on the immune response to SARS-CoV-2. Where available, HLA class I and class II types were taken from metadata supplied by the sample provider and were not determined by assay-based typing. The samples were drawn from two sources: the first 160 participants of the ongoing ImmuneRACE study, and 950 to 1,500 subjects contributed by 6 global collaborators. Results and caveats for the whole study, not just this receptor: Clinical and demographic metadata were provided uncurated, with the amount varying by source and participant.

The V end loses 0 bases and the J end loses 0 bases, and a stretch of 9 bases separates them. Counted from cysteine to phenylalanine, this CDR3 has 16 amino acids. The retained sequence is limited to the CDR3, 48 bases, with the frame set at the first base. According to the germline V gene, CDR1 reads ENHRY and CDR2 reads SYGVKD. The collaborating institutions used their own protocols to collect whole blood in K2EDTA tubes. For TCRbeta analysis, collaborators shipped samples as frozen whole blood, isolated PBMCs, or DNA extracted from either of those sample types. Regarding this clone: It has no known antigen specificity. No clone much larger than this one lies a single base away; base qualities are absent.

The immunoSEQ Assay, a bias-controlled multiplex PCR, was used to amplify TCRbeta CDR3 regions from genomic DNA. Per the original workflow: The number of nucleated cells in each sample was estimated by amplification of reference gene primers within the assay. Sequence reads were collapsed and filtered to measure the absolute abundance of every unique TCRbeta CDR3 rearrangement. Productive Simpson clonality was computed per sample as the square root of Simpson's diversity index over productive rearrangements. TCRdb carries this immuneACCESS record with in-frame sequences only. Its versions omit some clonotypes, under half of them owing to an unresolved V gene in the studies checked, with the rest unexplained. The V and J calls and the clone size are those of that table, but D and trimming were determined from the DNA. The sample table records 200,000 to 250,000 clones; over 75% of these occur just once. The ten largest clonotypes hold 9.5% to 15% of the sample.

Here the chain combines TRBV10-3 and TRBJ1-3, with TRBD1 tentatively as D gene (5 bases match). The specimen sequenced was peripheral blood. The origin of this receptor is a human donor in a cohort sampled during active COVID-19. The CDR3 reads as follows: CAISESQGNSGNTIYF. DNA sequence: TGTGCCATCAGTGAGTCGCAGGGAAACTCTGGAAACACCATATATTTT.